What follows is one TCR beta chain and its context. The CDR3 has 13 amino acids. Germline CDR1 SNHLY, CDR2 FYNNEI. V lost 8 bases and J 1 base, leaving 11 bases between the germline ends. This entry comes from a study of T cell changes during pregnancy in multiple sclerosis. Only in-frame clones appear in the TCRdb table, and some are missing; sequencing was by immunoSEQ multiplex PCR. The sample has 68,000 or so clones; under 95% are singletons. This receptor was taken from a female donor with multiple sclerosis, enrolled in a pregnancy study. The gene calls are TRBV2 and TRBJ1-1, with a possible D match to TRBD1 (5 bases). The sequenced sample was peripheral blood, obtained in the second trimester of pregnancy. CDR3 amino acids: CASGGTRNTEAFF. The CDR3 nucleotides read TGTGCCAGCGGCGGGACCCGGAACACTGAAGCTTTCTTT.